This TCR beta chain was identified during a study of tumor and adjacent non-tumor tissue in lung cancer. In germline, CDR1 is SGHDT, CDR2 YYEEEE. This CDR3 has 16 residues. Trimming cost V 4 bases and J 4 bases; bases outside gene matches: 8. This sample's RNA came from whole unsorted tissue. This clonotype was detected ten times or more. Three rounds of nested PCR, following a modified ARM-PCR protocol, produced the TCRbeta library. MiXCR was run by TCRdb on the multiplex PCR reads, yielding one entry per CDR3 protein. Of 75,000 to 100,000 distinct CDR3 sequences in the sample, 67% were seen once. V is TRBV5-6 and J is TRBJ1-2, with 12 bases aligning to TRBD1. Specimen: lung tumor tissue. The clonotype was recovered from a man aged 60 to 75 with non-small cell lung cancer. CDR3 coding DNA: TGTGCCAGCAGCGGGGGACAGGGGGCCTTCTCCTATGGCTACACCTTC. Amino acids: CASSGGQGAFSYGYTF.